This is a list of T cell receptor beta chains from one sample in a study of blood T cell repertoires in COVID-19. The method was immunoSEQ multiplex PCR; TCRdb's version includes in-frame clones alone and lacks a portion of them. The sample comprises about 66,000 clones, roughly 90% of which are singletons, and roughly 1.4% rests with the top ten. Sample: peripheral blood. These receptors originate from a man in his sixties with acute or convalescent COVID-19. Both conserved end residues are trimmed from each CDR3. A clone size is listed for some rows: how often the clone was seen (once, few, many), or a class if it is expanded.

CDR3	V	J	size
ASSLAPAGTNEKLF	TRBV5-4	TRBJ1-4	.
ASSLQGGGSQPQH	TRBV7-6	TRBJ1-5	.
AVGLTGLDTQY	TRBV24-1	TRBJ2-3	.
AISESSLNYGYT	TRBV10-3	TRBJ1-2	.
ASNPFDS	TRBV9	TRBJ1-2	.
ASMGRQSSYNSPLH	TRBV2	TRBJ1-6	.
ASSVELEDEQY	TRBV9	TRBJ2-7	few
ASSPNTGAGGYT	TRBV19	TRBJ1-2	.
ASSAGLAGANTQY	TRBV2	TRBJ2-3	.
ASSYETGGNTEAF	TRBV5-4	TRBJ1-1	.
ASSGTGSSGNTIY	TRBV2	TRBJ1-3	.
ASRSTSGGNEQF	TRBV5-1	TRBJ2-1	.
ASRPLGGRIYQPQH	TRBV28	TRBJ1-5	few
ASSRQMEGYT	TRBV19	TRBJ1-2	.
ASSLRGKIVAEAF	TRBV5-6	TRBJ1-1	.
SASRTGGFEETQY	TRBV20-1	TRBJ2-5	.
ASSPRVGGNTEAF	TRBV9	TRBJ1-1	.
ASNHHGWGEETQY	TRBV5-1	TRBJ2-5	.
ASSQEGQGLNNEQF	TRBV3-1/TRBV3-2	TRBJ2-1	.
ASSQAHSGEEAF	TRBV4-1	TRBJ1-1	.
ASSHLPNTEAF	TRBV3-1/TRBV3-2	TRBJ1-1	.
ASRPTGPLSYEQY	TRBV6-5	TRBJ2-7	.
ASSSPEGSGNTIY	TRBV28	TRBJ1-3	.
ASMGDRAGANVLT	TRBV19	TRBJ2-6	few
ASSEQLMNYGYT	TRBV19	TRBJ1-2	.
ASSEEGRIDTQY	TRBV2	TRBJ2-3	.
ASSPTGGRGSPLH	TRBV27	TRBJ1-6	.
ASSQEVGQNYEQY	TRBV4-1	TRBJ2-7	few
ASSLDRGETQY	TRBV7-7	TRBJ2-5	.
AWTRDRGEYT	TRBV30	TRBJ1-2	.
ASSLGKLTGTYEQY	TRBV5-6	TRBJ2-7	.
ASSGDRANTGELF	TRBV18	TRBJ2-2	.
ASSLGGTVLYNEQF	TRBV5-1	TRBJ2-1	.
ASSQDGDRASGYT	TRBV14	TRBJ1-2	.
ASSLGTGNQPQH	TRBV7-9	TRBJ1-5	few